What follows are 3 T cell receptor beta chains derived from one specimen sequenced in a study of shared clonotypes between healthy human individuals. Method: immunoSEQ multiplex PCR; TCRdb's copy keeps in-frame clones and lacks some. The sample holds about 490,000 clones; 70% to 80% are singletons and the top ten take approximately 12%. The sample comprised PBMCs. The source of these receptors is a woman aged 40 to 55 in good health. Some clones in this sample may be carry-over from other donors' samples.

The rearrangement joins TRBV18 to TRBJ2-2; the match to TRBD1 covers 8 bases. Losses at the gene ends were 4 bases for V and 6 bases for J; bases not matched to a gene: 7. Germline values: CDR1 KGHSH, CDR2 LQKENI. This CDR3 region has 15 residues. The CDR3, as DNA: TGTGCCAGCTCACTCACGGACAGGGTGGCCGGGGAGCTGTTTTTT. This codes for CASSLTDRVAGELFF.

The chain combines TRBV5-8 with TRBJ1-1; D is undetermined. V was clipped by 1 base and J by 1 base, with 8 bases between them. There are 14 residues in the CDR3. Germline CDR1 SGHTS, CDR2 YDEGEE. The chain's CDR3 is CASSLRTENTEAFF. The CDR3 nucleotides read TGTGCCAGCAGCTTGCGAACAGAGAACACTGAAGCTTTCTTT.

Notes on this clone: The sample has other DNA sequences that encode this CDR3 too. The rearrangement joins TRBV20-1 to TRBJ1-2; possibly TRBD1 for D (5 bases). V shed 5 bases and J shed 10 bases, with 14 bases lying between them. Germline CDR1 reads DFQATT; CDR2 reads SNEGSKA (reference sequence). The CDR3 contains 11 residues. The CDR3 DNA reads TGCAGTGCTCCAATAGGGGTTGACTACACCTTC. Its protein is CSAPIGVDYTF.